This T cell receptor beta chain was found in a study of control samples from healthy donors and cancer patients. TCRdb's copy holds only in-frame clones and misses some; the assay was immunoSEQ multiplex PCR. The sample includes approximately 170,000 clones, around 91% of them seen just once. The CDR3 covers 13 residues. Deletions cut 2 bases from V and 1 base from J, with 5 bases between. Germline V lookup: CDR1 MDHEN, CDR2 SYDVKM. The TCR comes from a woman in her 30s in good health. The rearrangement joins TRBV28 to TRBJ1-1; D is uncertain. Sequences were obtained from blood. In DNA form, the CDR3 reads TGTGCCAGCAGTTTAGTAGCGAACACTGAAGCTTTCTTT. Translated: CASSLVANTEAFF.